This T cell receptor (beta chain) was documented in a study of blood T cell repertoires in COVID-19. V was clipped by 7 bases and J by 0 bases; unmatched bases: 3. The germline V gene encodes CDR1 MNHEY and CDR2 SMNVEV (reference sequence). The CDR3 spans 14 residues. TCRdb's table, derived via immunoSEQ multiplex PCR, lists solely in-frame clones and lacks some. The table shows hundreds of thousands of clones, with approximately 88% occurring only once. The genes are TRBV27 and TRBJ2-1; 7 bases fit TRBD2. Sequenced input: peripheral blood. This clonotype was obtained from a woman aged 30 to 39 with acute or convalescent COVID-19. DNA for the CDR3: TGTGCCAGCACGGGGGGAAGCTCCTACAATGAGCAGTTCTTC. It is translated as CASTGGSSYNEQFF.